This T cell receptor (beta chain) was retrieved from a study of follicular helper T cells after annual influenza vaccination. Sequencing used immunoSEQ multiplex PCR; TCRdb keeps in-frame clones, though not all of them. The sample consists of roughly 5,000 clones, 82% of them appearing once. Documented time point: 2015-2016 season, pre-vaccination. Before and after seasonal inactivated influenza vaccination, adults gave blood for sorting CD4 subsets for sequencing. Germline assignment: CDR1 SGHAT and CDR2 FQNNGV. The CDR3 is made up of 15 amino acids. V lost 4 bases to trimming and J lost 2 bases; unmatched junction nucleotides: 5. This clone was picked up one time.

V gene TRBV11-2 combines with J gene TRBJ2-3, with 8 nucleotides matching TRBD2. This clonotype was obtained from an adult who received the influenza vaccine. Specimen: CXCR5+ CD38- circulating T follicular helper cells from blood, collected on the day of influenza vaccination. Subset noted: circulating Tfh, non-naive CD4+CXCR5+PD-1+ (ICOS+CD38+ or ICOS-CD38-). Here the CDR3 DNA reads TGTGCCAGCAGCTCGAGCGGGGGCATCACAGATACGCAGTATTTT. Translation gives CASSSSGGITDTQYF.